This T cell receptor (beta chain) was recorded in a study of cytomegalovirus exposure and HLA in healthy donors. Study overall: T cells numbering about 180 million yielded more than 95 million unique TCR beta sequences in an earlier analysis.

Healthy bone marrow donors made up the donor group. Germline V lookup: CDR1 SGHRS, CDR2 YFSETQ. The CDR3 is made up of 13 amino acids. Trimming left V 7 bases short and J 2 bases short, with 11 bases between. The primer mix had 60 Vbeta and 13 Jbeta primers. TCRdb's copy holds only in-frame clones and misses some; the assay was immunoSEQ multiplex PCR. The repertoire holds about 180,000 clones, with about 80% as singletons. Sequenced input: PBMCs. This TCR came from a woman between 25 and 40 years old in good health and CMV-seronegative. The chain carries TRBV5-1 and TRBJ2-3; perhaps TRBD2 as D (6 bases). The CDR3 protein is CASLGLYTDTQYF. CDR3 DNA: TGCGCCAGCTTGGGACTCTACACAGATACGCAGTATTTT. The entire variable domain, with the rest obtained from reference TRBV5-1 and TRBJ2-3, is as follows: KAGVTQTPRYLIKTRGQQVTLSCSPISGHRSVSWYQQTPGQGLQFLFEYFSETQRNKGNFPGRFSGRQFSNSRSEMNVSTLELGDSALYLCASLGLYTDTQYFGPGTRLTVL.